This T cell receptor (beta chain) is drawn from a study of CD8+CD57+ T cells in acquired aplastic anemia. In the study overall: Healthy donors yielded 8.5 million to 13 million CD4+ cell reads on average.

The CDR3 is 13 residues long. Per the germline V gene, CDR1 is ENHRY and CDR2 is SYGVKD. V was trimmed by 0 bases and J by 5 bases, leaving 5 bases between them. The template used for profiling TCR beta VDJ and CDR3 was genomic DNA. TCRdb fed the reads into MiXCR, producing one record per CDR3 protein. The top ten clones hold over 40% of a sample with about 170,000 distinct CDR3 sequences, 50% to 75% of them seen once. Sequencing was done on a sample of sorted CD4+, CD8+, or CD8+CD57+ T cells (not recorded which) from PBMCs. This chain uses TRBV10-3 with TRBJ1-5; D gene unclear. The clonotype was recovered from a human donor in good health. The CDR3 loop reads CAISESGDQPQHF. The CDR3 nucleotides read TGTGCCATCAGTGAGTCTGGGGATCAGCCCCAGCATTTT.